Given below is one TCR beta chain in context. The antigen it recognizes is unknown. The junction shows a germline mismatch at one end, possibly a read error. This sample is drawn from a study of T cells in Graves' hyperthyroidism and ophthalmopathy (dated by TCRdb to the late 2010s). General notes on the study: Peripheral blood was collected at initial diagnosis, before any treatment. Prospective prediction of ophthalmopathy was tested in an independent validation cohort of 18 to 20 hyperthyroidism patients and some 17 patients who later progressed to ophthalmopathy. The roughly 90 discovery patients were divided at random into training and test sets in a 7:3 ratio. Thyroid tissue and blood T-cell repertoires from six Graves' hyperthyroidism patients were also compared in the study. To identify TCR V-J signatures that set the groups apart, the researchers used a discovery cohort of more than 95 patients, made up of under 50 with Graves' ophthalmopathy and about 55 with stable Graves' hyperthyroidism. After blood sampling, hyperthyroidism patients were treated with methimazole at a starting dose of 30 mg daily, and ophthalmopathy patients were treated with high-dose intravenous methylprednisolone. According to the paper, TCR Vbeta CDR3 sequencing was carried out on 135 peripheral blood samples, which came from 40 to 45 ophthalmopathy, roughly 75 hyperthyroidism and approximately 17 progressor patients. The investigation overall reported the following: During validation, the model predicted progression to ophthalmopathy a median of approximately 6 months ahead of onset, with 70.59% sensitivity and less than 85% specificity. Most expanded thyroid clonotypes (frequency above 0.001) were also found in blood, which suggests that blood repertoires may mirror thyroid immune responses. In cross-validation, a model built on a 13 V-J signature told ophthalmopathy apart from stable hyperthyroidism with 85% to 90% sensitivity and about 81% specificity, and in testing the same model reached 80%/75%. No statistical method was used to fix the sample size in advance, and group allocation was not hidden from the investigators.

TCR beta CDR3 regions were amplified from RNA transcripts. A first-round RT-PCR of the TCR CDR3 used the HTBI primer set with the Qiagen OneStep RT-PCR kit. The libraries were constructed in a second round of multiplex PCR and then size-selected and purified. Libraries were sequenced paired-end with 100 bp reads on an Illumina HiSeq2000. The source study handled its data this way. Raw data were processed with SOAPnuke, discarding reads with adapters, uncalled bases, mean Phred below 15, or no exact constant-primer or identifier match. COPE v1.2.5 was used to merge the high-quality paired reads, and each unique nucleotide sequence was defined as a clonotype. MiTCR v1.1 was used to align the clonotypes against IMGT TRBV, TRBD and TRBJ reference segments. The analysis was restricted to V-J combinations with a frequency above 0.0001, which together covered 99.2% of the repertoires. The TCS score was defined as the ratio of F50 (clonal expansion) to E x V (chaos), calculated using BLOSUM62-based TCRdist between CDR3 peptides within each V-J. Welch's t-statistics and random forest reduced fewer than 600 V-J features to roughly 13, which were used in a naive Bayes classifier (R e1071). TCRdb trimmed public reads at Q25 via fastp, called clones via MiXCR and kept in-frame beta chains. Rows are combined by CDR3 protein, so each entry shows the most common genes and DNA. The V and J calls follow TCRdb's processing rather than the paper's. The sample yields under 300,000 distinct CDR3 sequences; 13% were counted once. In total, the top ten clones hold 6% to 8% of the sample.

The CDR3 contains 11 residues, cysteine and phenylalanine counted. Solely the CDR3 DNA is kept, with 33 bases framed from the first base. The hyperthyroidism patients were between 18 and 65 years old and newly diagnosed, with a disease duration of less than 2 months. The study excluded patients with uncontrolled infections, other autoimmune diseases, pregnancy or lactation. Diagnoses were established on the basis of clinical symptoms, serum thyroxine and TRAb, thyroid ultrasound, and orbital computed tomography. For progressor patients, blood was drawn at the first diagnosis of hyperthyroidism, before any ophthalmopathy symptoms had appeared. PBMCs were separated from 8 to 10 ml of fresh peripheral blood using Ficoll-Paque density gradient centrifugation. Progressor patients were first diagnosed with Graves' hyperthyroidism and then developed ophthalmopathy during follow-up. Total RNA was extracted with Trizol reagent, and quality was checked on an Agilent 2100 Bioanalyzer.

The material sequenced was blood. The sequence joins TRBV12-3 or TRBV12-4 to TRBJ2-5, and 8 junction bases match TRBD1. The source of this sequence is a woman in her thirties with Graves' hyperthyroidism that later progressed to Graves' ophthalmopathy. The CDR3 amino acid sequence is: CAGSTGTGLYF. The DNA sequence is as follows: TGTGCCGGCAGCACCGGGACAGGCTTGTACTTC.